The sequence of this T cell receptor beta chain was determined in a study of blood T cell repertoires in COVID-19. TCRdb's copy holds only in-frame clones and misses some; the assay was immunoSEQ multiplex PCR. The sample lists 250,000 or so clones; about four fifths were seen once. The clonotype originates from a woman in her forties who had recovered from COVID-19. The sample comprised peripheral blood.

The DNA of the CDR3 is TGCGCCAGCAGTAAGACCTCGACAGGGGACGAGCAGTACTTC. Its translation: CASSKTSTGDEQYF. The genes are TRBV10-2 and TRBJ2-7; TRBD1 aligns across 8 bases. This CDR3 is built from 14 residues. The V gene end was trimmed by 5 bases and the J gene end by 5 bases; junction bases not matched to a gene: 8. Germline CDR1 and CDR2: WSHSY and SAAADI.